This T cell receptor (beta chain) is from a study of identical twins. Findings and limits, study-wide: Clonotypes of the beta chain that were abundant in cord blood carried fewer insertions (memory repertoires showed none). Out-of-frame alpha sequences common to twins exhibited an excess of low generation probability. Beta out-of-frame sequences showed weaker excess twin sharing.

As regards this clonotype: Antigen unknown.

Template switching created a universal primer site, and the cDNA included unique molecular identifiers. TCRdb analysed the 5' RACE reads with MiXCR anew, one entry per CDR3 protein. The sample lists roughly 1,500,000 distinct CDR3 sequences, less than 35% occurring once. The CDR3 is 12 amino acids. The germline gives CDR1 MNHNY, CDR2 SVGAGI (reference sequence). Trimming removed 9 bases from V and 7 bases from J, with 13 bases in between. V and J are TRBV6-6 and TRBJ1-5; the D is unclear. This TCR was sampled from a newborn girl in good health. The sample was cord blood. The CDR3 region is CASSPSAQPQHF. CDR3 DNA sequence: TGTGCCAGTAGTCCCTCGGCGCAGCCCCAGCATTTT.